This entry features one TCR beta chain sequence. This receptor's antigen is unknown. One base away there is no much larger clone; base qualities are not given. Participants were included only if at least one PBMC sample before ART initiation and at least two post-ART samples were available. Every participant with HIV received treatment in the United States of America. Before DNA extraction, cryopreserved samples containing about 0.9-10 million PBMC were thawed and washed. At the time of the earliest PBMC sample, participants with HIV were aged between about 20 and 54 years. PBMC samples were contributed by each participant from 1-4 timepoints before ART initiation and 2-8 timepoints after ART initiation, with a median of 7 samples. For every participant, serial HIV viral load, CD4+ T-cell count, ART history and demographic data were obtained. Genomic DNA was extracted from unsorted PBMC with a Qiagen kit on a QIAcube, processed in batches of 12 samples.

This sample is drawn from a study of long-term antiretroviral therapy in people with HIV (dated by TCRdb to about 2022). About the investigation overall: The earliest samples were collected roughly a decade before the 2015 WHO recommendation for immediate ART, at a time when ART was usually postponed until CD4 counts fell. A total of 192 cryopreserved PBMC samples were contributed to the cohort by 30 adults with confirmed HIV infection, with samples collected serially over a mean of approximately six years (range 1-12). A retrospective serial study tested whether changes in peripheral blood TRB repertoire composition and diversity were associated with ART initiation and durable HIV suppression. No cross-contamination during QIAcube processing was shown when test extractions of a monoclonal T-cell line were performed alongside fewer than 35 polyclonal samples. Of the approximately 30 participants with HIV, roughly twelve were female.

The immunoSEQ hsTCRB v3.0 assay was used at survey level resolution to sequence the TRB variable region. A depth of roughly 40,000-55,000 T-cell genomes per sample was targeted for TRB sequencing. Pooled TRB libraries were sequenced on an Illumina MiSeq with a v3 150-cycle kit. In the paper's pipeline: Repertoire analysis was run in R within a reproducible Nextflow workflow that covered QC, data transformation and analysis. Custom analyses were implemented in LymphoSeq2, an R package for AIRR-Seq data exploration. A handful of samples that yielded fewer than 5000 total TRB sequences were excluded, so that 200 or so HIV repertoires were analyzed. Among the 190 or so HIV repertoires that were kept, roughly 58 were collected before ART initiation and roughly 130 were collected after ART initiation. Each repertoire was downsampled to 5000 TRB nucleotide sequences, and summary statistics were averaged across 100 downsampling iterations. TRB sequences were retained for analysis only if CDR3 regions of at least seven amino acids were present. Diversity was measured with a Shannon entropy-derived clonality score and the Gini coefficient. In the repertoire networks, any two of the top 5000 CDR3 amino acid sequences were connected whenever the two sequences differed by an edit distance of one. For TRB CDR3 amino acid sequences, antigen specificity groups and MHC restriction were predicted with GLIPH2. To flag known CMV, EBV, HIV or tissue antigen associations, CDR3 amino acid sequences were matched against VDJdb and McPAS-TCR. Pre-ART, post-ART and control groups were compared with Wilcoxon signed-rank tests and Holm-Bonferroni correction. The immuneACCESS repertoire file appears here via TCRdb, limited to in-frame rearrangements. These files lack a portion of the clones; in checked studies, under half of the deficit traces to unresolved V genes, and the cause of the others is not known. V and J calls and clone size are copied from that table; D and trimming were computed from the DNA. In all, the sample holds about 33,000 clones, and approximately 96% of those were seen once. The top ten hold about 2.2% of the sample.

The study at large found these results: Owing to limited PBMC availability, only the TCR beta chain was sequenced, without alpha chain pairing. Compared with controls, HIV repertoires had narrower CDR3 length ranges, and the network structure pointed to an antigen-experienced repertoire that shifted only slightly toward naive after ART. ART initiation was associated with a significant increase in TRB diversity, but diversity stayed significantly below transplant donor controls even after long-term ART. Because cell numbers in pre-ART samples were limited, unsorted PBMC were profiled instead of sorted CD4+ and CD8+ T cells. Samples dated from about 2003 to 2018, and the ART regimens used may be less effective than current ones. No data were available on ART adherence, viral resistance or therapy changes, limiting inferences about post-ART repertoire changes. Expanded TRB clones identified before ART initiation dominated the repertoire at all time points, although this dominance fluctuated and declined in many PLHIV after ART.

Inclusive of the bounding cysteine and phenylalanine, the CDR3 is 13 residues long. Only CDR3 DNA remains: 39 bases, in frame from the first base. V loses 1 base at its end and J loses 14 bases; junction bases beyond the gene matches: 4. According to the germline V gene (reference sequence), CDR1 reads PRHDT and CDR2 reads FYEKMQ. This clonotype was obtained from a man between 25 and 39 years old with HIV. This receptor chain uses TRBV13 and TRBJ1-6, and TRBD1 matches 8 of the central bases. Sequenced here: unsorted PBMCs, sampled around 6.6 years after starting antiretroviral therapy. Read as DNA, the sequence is TGTGCCAGCAGCTTAGCCAGGGGGCAATCCCTCCACTTT. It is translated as CASSLARGQSLHF.